The rows below give T cell receptor beta chains drawn from one sample of a study of human T cells and chemical hapten exposure. TCRdb analysed the RACE reads with MiXCR anew, one entry per CDR3 protein. The data contain about 84,000 distinct CDR3 sequences, about 10% of them singletons. Sample: whole blood, taken in connection with sensitization to the hapten diphenylcyclopropenone (DPC). These receptors were collected from a woman in her 50s with alopecia areata. Some clones in this sample may be carry-over from other donors' samples. CDR3s include the opening cysteine and the closing phenylalanine or tryptophan. Each record gives: CDR3 length, V gene, D gene, J gene, clone size, CDR3 DNA, CDR3 protein. The D gene is left open where the match is weak. Some rows have no size entry. The others give once, few or many, or a class for an expanded clone.

>15|TRBV5-1|NA|TRBJ2-5|few
TGCGCCAGCAGCTTCTACCAGCGGACCCAAGAGACCCAGTACTTC
CASSFYQRTQETQYF
>14|TRBV5-5|NA|TRBJ1-6|few
TGTGCCAGCAGCTCGGCCGCGGGTAATTCACCCCTCCACTTT
CASSSAAGNSPLHF
>15|TRBV11-2|TRBD1|TRBJ1-1|many
TGTGCCAGCAGCTTATGGACAGGCGGCGAGGCTGAAGCTTTCTTT
CASSLWTGGEAEAFF
>14|TRBV7-9|TRBD1|TRBJ2-7|few
TGTGCCAGCAGCCATACCATGGACAGGGCAGAGCAGTACTTC
CASSHTMDRAEQYF
>12|TRBV20-1|NA|TRBJ1-1|many
TGCAGTGCTAGTGGGGATAGCACTGAAGCTTTCTTT
CSASGDSTEAFF
>17|TRBV9|NA|TRBJ1-1|NA
TGTGCCAGCAGCGTAGAACCTGGGATTAAGATGAACACTGAAGCTTTCTTT
CASSVEPGIKMNTEAFF
>14|TRBV7-2|TRBD1|TRBJ2-1|many
TGTGCCAGCAGCTTAAGCGGGACAGGGAATGAGCAGTTCTTC
CASSLSGTGNEQFF
>13|TRBV20-1|NA|TRBJ2-7|many
TGCAGTGCCCGAGGGCAGGTATTAAACGAGCAGTACTTC
CSARGQVLNEQYF
>11|TRBV28|NA|TRBJ1-4|NA
TGTGCCAGCAGTCCCAACGAAAAACTGTTTTTT
CASSPNEKLFF
>14|TRBV18|NA|TRBJ1-1|few
TGTGCCAGCTCAGGCGGACAAGTGAACACTGAAGCTTTCTTT
CASSGGQVNTEAFF
>16|TRBV6-6|TRBD2|TRBJ2-3|many
TGTGCCAGCAGTTACTCGAAGTCAAGCGGGACGGATACGCAGTATTTT
CASSYSKSSGTDTQYF
>15|TRBV29-1|NA|TRBJ2-1|many
TGCAGCGTTGCGCGTGGGTCTAGCTCCTACAATGAGCAGTTCTTC
CSVARGSSSYNEQFF
>14|TRBV12-3/TRBV12-4|NA|TRBJ1-1|few
TGTGCCAGCAGCCCTACAGTAGCCCACACTGAAGCTTTCTTT
CASSPTVAHTEAFF
>12|TRBV29-1|NA|TRBJ2-1|many
TGCAGCTACCTCCGGGACGGAAATGAGCAGTTCTTC
CSYLRDGNEQFF
>14|TRBV7-9|NA|TRBJ2-7|few
TGTGCCAGCAGCTCCCCCGCCCTCGCCTACGAGCAGTACTTC
CASSSPALAYEQYF
>14|TRBV5-1|TRBD1|TRBJ1-4|NA
TGCGCCAGCAGCAAGGGACAGGGGAATGAAAAACTGTTTTTT
CASSKGQGNEKLFF
>10|TRBV28|NA|TRBJ2-7|few
TGTGCCAGCAGTTCACACAGGCAGTACTTC
CASSSHRQYF
>16|TRBV7-2|TRBD2|TRBJ2-3|NA
TGTGCCAGCAGCTTAAGACTAGCGGGAGCGGCAGATACGCAGTATTTT
CASSLRLAGAADTQYF
>16|TRBV18|NA|TRBJ2-3|few
TGTGCCAGCTCAGTTACGGGACACTTGAGCACAGATACGCAGTATTTT
CASSVTGHLSTDTQYF